This T cell receptor beta chain was recorded in a study of blood T cell repertoires in COVID-19. Study background: COVID-19 samples collected from the United States, Italy and Spain covered acute and convalescent phases.

As originally analysed: The assay estimated nucleated cells by amplifying reference gene primers. Profiling relied on immunoSEQ multiplex PCR, and the TCRdb table lists in-frame clones only, not all of them. That table supplies the V and J calls and clone size; D and trimming were determined from the DNA. The sample carries approximately 240,000 clones, around 90% recorded once. The germline V gene has CDR1 SGHDT and CDR2 YYEEEE. V was cut by 1 base and J by 5 bases, with 4 bases left in between. The CDR3 is 11 residues long. The sequencing sample was made of peripheral blood. The sequence derives from a woman aged 18 to 35 who had recovered from COVID-19. The chain has TRBV5-6 and TRBJ2-7; D uncertain. The CDR3 protein is CASSLINEQYF. The CDR3 DNA sequence: TGTGCCAGCAGCTTGATTAACGAGCAGTACTTC.